The subject of this entry is one TCR beta chain. Its target is not known. The data belong to a study of beta chain features in type 1 diabetes. Study overall: Patients looked much like healthy donors when it came to age, gender and cell yields.

Germline V gene sequence: CDR1 SGDLS, CDR2 YYNGEE. CDR3 length: 17 residues. V was pared by 0 bases and J by 1 base, with 16 bases between. The isolated RNA, all of it, was reverse transcribed, so expressed TCRB transcripts were what got sequenced. The protocol was immunoSEQ multiplex PCR, while the TCRdb copy is restricted to in-frame clones and leaves out a portion. Of more than 95,000 clones listed, approximately 15% are singletons. Findings and limits, study-wide: Type 1 diabetes patients had moderately but significantly shorter TCRB CDR3s in all four CD4+ subsets.

The receptor comes from a man aged 18 to 29 with type 1 diabetes. Sequencing was done on a sample of central memory CD4+ T cells from blood. V is TRBV9 and J is TRBJ2-5, with TRBD2 as a possible D gene (5 bases). The CDR3 DNA follows: TGTGCCAGCAGCGTAGGTGGTTCCGCGGGCAGCCAAGAGACCCAGTACTTC. Its translation: CASSVGGSAGSQETQYF.